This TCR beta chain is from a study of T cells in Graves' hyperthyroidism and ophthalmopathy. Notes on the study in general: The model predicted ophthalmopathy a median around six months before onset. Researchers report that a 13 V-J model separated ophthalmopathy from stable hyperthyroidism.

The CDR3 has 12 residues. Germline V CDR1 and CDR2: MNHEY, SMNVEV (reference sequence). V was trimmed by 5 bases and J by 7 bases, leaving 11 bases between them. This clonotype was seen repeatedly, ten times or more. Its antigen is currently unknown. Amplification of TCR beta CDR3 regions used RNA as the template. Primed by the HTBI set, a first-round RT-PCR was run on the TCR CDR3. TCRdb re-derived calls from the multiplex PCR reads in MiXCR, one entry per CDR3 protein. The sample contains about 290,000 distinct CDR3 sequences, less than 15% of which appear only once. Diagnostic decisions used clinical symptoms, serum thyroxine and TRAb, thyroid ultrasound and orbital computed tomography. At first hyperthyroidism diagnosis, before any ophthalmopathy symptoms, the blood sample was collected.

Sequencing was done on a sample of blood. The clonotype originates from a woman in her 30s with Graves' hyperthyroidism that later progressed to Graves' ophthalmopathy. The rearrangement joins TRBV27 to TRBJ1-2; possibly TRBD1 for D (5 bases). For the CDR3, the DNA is TGTGCCAGCAGTCAGGGAATGGGTGGCTACACCTTC. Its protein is CASSQGMGGYTF.